This entry features one TCR beta chain sequence. The antigen is unknown. Using immunoSEQ multiplex PCR, the repertoire was profiled, and TCRdb retains in-frame clones only, with some absent. The table has roughly 46,000 clones, more than 85% seen once. The entry originates in a study of OX40 agonist ivuxolimab in advanced cancers. Study overall: Each dose-escalation patient presented with hepatocellular carcinoma, melanoma, renal cell or head and neck cancer. Overall study findings and caveats: Antigen targets of the expanded peripheral T cells went undetermined. Expanded clones were, on average, more numerous among CD8+ T cells than CD4+.

There are 13 residues in the CDR3. Looked up from germline, CDR1 is MDHEN and CDR2 is SYDVKM. Samples were taken at baseline and on day 1 of cycles 4 and 7. This sequence was found in an adult with an advanced solid tumor such as melanoma, head and neck, liver or kidney cancer. This chain connects TRBV28 to TRBJ2-7, with D hard to call. Sequencing was performed on CD4+ or CD8+ T cells sorted from blood, taken in a trial of the OX40 agonist ivuxolimab. CDR3 in amino acids: CASSLGQNHLPEV. CDR3 coding DNA: TGTGCCAGCAGTTTAGGCCAGAACCACCTCCCTGAGGTC.